The 25 T cell receptor beta chains in this list originate from one sample, sequenced in a study of blood T cell repertoires in COVID-19. Data came from immunoSEQ multiplex PCR; TCRdb stores just in-frame clones and leaves some out. The sample holds about 260,000 clones, 87% seen once. The sample consisted of peripheral blood. These receptors were collected from a woman aged 35 to 49 who had recovered from COVID-19.

The chain uses TRBV5-6 and TRBJ2-7; D may be TRBD1 (6 bases). CDR3 length equals 15 residues. Between the trimmed V and J ends, which lost 1 base and 4 bases, there was a span of 15 bases. Germline assignment: CDR1 SGHDT and CDR2 YYEEEE. In nucleotides, the CDR3 is TGTGCCAGCAGCTTGTCAGGGCAGGGGAAATACGAGCAGTACTTC. It yields the protein CASSLSGQGKYEQYF.

The rearrangement links TRBV19 to TRBJ2-1, with a possible D match to TRBD2 (6 bases). The CDR3 runs to 13 residues. Trimming took 6 bases from V and 9 from J, leaving 15 bases between them. Germline V gives CDR1 LNHDA, CDR2 SQIVND (reference sequence). The CDR3 nucleotides are TGTGCCAGTAGCGGGACTTCTTATCTTGAGCAGTTCTTC. It encodes CASSGTSYLEQFF.

The chain is built from TRBV6-5 and TRBJ2-4; D is possibly TRBD2 (8 bases). The CDR3 loop spans 14 amino acids. V was clipped by 5 bases and J by 9 bases, with 17 bases between them. CDR1 and CDR2 (germline): MNHEY, SVGAGI. The CDR3 DNA reads as TGTGCCAGCAGTAGGGGACAGAGCGGGGGCATTCAGTACTTC. Translation gives CASSRGQSGGIQYF.

This clone was observed a few times. The chain couples TRBV6-2 or TRBV6-3 to TRBJ2-1; 9 bases are shared with TRBD1. CDR3 length equals 15 residues. Looked up from germline, CDR1 is MNHEY and CDR2 is SVGEGT. J was trimmed by 7 bases and V by 2 bases; bases with no gene match: 6. The CDR3 DNA is TGTGCCAGCAGTTACCCCGGGACAGGGAAGAATGAGCAGTTCTTC. This encodes CASSYPGTGKNEQFF.

V usage is TRBV19 and J usage is TRBJ2-5; perhaps TRBD2 as D (5 bases). The CDR3 is made up of 14 amino acids. Trimming took off 3 bases at V and 4 bases at J, with 12 bases between the two ends. Germline V gives CDR1 LNHDA, CDR2 SQIVND (reference sequence). The chain's CDR3 is CASSIKAGAETQYF. The CDR3 nucleotides are TGTGCCAGTAGTATTAAGGCGGGCGCAGAGACCCAGTACTTC.

Turning to this clone: Other DNA sequences within the sample encode an identical CDR3. The chain is built from TRBV9 and TRBJ1-1; D gene ambiguous. There are 13 residues in the CDR3. Trimming removed 0 bases from V and 1 base from J, with 4 bases in between. The germline gives CDR1 SGDLS, CDR2 YYNGEE. The CDR3 DNA follows: TGTGCCAGCAGCGTAGGAGCGAACACTGAAGCTTTCTTT. This codes for CASSVGANTEAFF.

The chain has TRBV5-6 and TRBJ2-5; TRBD2 matches 15 bases. Looked up from germline, CDR1 is SGHDT and CDR2 is YYEEEE. The CDR3 covers 16 residues. J gave up 1 base and V 7 bases, and 5 bases lay outside the gene matches. This chain's CDR3 is CASAGTSGGRQETQYF. The CDR3 nucleotides read TGTGCCAGCGCCGGGACTAGCGGGGGGCGCCAAGAGACCCAGTACTTC.

The chain combines TRBV12-3 or TRBV12-4 with TRBJ2-3; D is perhaps TRBD2 (6 bases). V was clipped by 6 bases and J by 2 bases, with 9 bases between them. This CDR3 comprises 13 residues. The CDR3 protein is CASRGGATDTQYF. Written as DNA, the CDR3 is TGTGCCAGCAGGGGCGGGGCCACAGATACGCAGTATTTT.

The chain recombines TRBV6-5 with TRBJ2-3, with unresolved D. The germline V gene has CDR1 MNHEY and CDR2 SVGAGI. V lost 0 bases, J lost 4 bases, and 14 bases lay in between. This CDR3 region has 16 residues. The DNA of the CDR3 is TGTGCCAGCAGTTACTCGATGTGGCAGTTCGCAGATACGCAGTATTTT. Its translation is CASSYSMWQFADTQYF.

This chain joins TRBV6-5 and TRBJ1-4; D perhaps matches TRBD1 (6 bases). The germline V and J ends were trimmed by 6 bases and 4 bases, with 12 bases remaining between them. Germline CDR1 reads MNHEY; CDR2 reads SVGAGI. The CDR3 has 14 amino acids. CDR3 DNA sequence: TGTGCCAGCAGCCCGGACAGCCTTAATGAAAAACTGTTTTTT. Translating gives CASSPDSLNEKLFF.

The genes are TRBV29-1 and TRBJ2-1; D may be TRBD1 (7 bases). V lost 5 bases, J lost 9 bases, and 20 bases lay in between. The CDR3 runs 14 residues. Per germline, CDR1 SQVTM and CDR2 ANQGSEA. CDR3 in amino acids: CSVFAGGRTSEQFF. The CDR3 DNA sequence: TGCAGCGTTTTCGCAGGGGGGCGAACGAGTGAGCAGTTCTTC.

This clone was seen ten or more times. This chain uses TRBV2 with TRBJ2-2, with TRBD2 matching 13 bases. J gave up 7 bases and V 6 bases, and 5 bases lay outside the gene matches. The CDR3 has 15 amino acids. Germline V gene sequence: CDR1 SNHLY, CDR2 FYNNEI. CDR3 in amino acids: CASSRLAGGDGELFF. Here the CDR3 DNA reads TGTGCCAGCAGCCGACTAGCGGGGGGCGACGGGGAGCTGTTTTTT.

The rearrangement uses TRBV7-6 and TRBJ2-2, with D perhaps TRBD2 (5 bases). CDR1 is SGHVS and CDR2 is FNYEAQ in the germline V gene. The V gene lost 0 bases and the J gene lost 3 bases, with 8 bases spanning the gap. The CDR3 covers 15 residues. CDR3 sequence: CASSLAWRDTGELFF. For the CDR3, the DNA is TGTGCCAGCAGCTTAGCGTGGCGGGACACCGGGGAGCTGTTTTTT. Supplemented by reference TRBV7-6 and TRBJ2-2, the full variable domain reads GAGVSQSPRYKVTKRGQDVALRCDPISGHVSLYWYRQALGQGPEFLTYFNYEAQQDKSGLPNDRFSAERPEGSISTLTIQRTEQRDSAMYRCASSLAWRDTGELFFGEGSRLTVL.

CDR3 nucleotides: TGTGCCAGCAGCAAAAATCTTCGATTTGGCTTAACTATTGTGGGCAATCAGCCCCAGCATTTT. It codes for CASSKNLRFGLTIVGNQPQHF. J is TRBJ1-5 and V is TRBV21-1. TRBV21-1 is recorded as a pseudogene. This CDR3 comprises 21 residues.

A few counts support this clone. The CDR3 sequence is CASTIENGLNTGELFF. The CDR3 coding sequence is TGTGCCAGCACCATAGAGAACGGGTTGAACACCGGGGAGCTGTTTTTT. This sequence joins TRBV6-6 and TRBJ2-2; D gene unclear. V lost 7 bases and J 1 base, leaving 16 bases between the germline ends. This CDR3 has 16 amino acids. CDR1 is MNHNY, CDR2 SVGAGI, per germline (reference sequence).

The rearrangement links TRBV9 to TRBJ1-5; a weak D match, TRBD1 (6 bases). This CDR3 has 15 residues. V was trimmed by 0 bases and J by 3 bases, leaving 10 bases between them. Germline lookup yields CDR1 SGDLS and CDR2 YYNGEE. DNA for the CDR3: TGTGCCAGCAGCGTAGAGTCAGGGGACAATCAGCCCCAGCATTTT. Its protein is CASSVESGDNQPQHF.

The chain carries TRBV7-6 and TRBJ2-7; D not resolved. Trimming removed 3 bases at V and 3 bases at J, with 12 bases between. CDR3 length: 14 residues. CDR1 is SGHVS, CDR2 FNYEAQ, per germline. CDR3 coding DNA: TGTGCCAGCAGCTTGAATGTTAGAGACTACGAGCAGTACTTC. It translates to CASSLNVRDYEQYF.

The V gene is TRBV30, the J gene TRBJ1-5, with no clear D. CDR1 is GTSNPN, CDR2 SVGIG, per germline (reference sequence). The CDR3 extends over 14 amino acids. Trimming took 0 bases from V and 3 from J, leaving 9 bases between them. CDR3: CAWSVHGPNQPQHF. The CDR3 DNA reads as TGTGCCTGGAGTGTACATGGGCCCAATCAGCCCCAGCATTTT.

This chain links TRBV2 with TRBJ2-1, with 11 bases that match TRBD2. The CDR3 has 19 residues. The germline V gene encodes CDR1 SNHLY and CDR2 FYNNEI. J was trimmed by 0 bases and V by 7 bases; bases with no gene match: 14. The CDR3 is CASTDGLAGGSYSYNEQFF. The CDR3 nucleotides read TGTGCCAGCACCGACGGGCTAGCGGGGGGATCCTACTCCTACAATGAGCAGTTCTTC.

This clone was recorded at least ten times. The chain combines TRBV7-9 with TRBJ1-3; possibly TRBD1 for D (5 bases). V was shortened by 1 base and J by 7 bases, with 14 bases between the two germline ends. The germline V gene has CDR1 SEHNR and CDR2 FQNEAQ (reference sequence). The CDR3 loop spans 15 amino acids. DNA for the CDR3: TGTGCCAGCAGCTTAGGGCAGGGAATATGGAACACCATATATTTT. Translation: CASSLGQGIWNTIYF.

This chain joins TRBV5-4 and TRBJ2-7, with 8 nucleotides matching TRBD2. The trim removed 1 base at V and 5 bases at J, leaving 2 bases unmatched. The CDR3 runs to 13 residues. The germline V gene encodes CDR1 SGHNT and CDR2 YYREEE (reference sequence). The CDR3 DNA reads as TGTGCCAGCAGCTTGAGGCGGGAGGACGAGCAGTACTTC. This translates into CASSLRREDEQYF.

The V call is TRBV6-5, the J call TRBJ1-4; D remains unclear. Germline V gene data show CDR1 as MNHEY and CDR2 as SVGAGI. The CDR3 runs 13 residues. V was trimmed by 0 bases and J by 7 bases, leaving 6 bases between them. The CDR3 nucleotides read TGTGCCAGCAGTTACTCCTGGAGTGAAAAACTGTTTTTT. It specifies CASSYSWSEKLFF.

This clone appeared a few times. This rearrangement joins TRBV30 to TRBJ2-7; 10 nucleotides align to TRBD1. With 5 bases clipped from V and 5 bases from J, the junction kept 3 bases outside the gene matches. Germline loops: CDR1 GTSNPN, CDR2 SVGIG (reference sequence). This CDR3 is built from 12 residues. The CDR3 protein is CAWRQGAHEQYF. The CDR3 bases are TGTGCCTGGCGACAGGGGGCCCACGAGCAGTACTTC.

This clone was seen once. The chain joins TRBV6-2 or TRBV6-3 to TRBJ2-5; 11 bases match TRBD2. Germline V gene sequence: CDR1 MNHEY, CDR2 SVGEGT. This CDR3 is built from 14 residues. With V trimmed by 2 bases and J by 7 bases, 3 bases remained unmatched. The DNA of the CDR3 is TGTGCCAGCAGTTACGGTCTAGCGGGGGGGACCCAGTACTTC. This codes for CASSYGLAGGTQYF.

The chain employs TRBV6-4 and TRBJ2-5; 8 nucleotides match TRBD2. The CDR3 spans 15 residues. The ends lost 2 bases at V and 2 bases at J; junction bases unmatched: 4. Germline assignment: CDR1 MRHNA and CDR2 SNTAGT. CDR3 sequence: CASSDPAGEQETQYF. CDR3 in DNA: TGTGCCAGCAGTGACCCAGCGGGGGAACAAGAGACCCAGTACTTC.